This T cell receptor (beta chain) was sequenced in a study of beta chain features in type 1 diabetes. Study-wide results and limits: It was among patients, rather than healthy donors, that naive, central memory and Treg TCRB repertoires appeared more similar. Across all four CD4+ subsets, people with type 1 diabetes showed modestly shorter TCRB CDR3s.

Expressed TCRB transcripts got sequenced, as all isolated RNA was reverse transcribed. Only in-frame clones appear in the TCRdb table, and some are missing; sequencing was by immunoSEQ multiplex PCR. The repertoire holds around 650,000 clones, with roughly 12% as singletons. This clone was seen a handful of times. Its antigen is not known. One end of the junction does not line up with germline, which may come from a read error. The sample comprised naive CD4+ T cells from blood. The TCR sequence derives from a man aged 25 to 40 with type 1 diabetes.

DNA of the CDR3: TGTGCCAGCAGCTTAGAGGTCGGGGACCTGAACTTC. This codes for CASSLEVGDLNF. J is TRBJ2-5 and V is TRBV7-8; D is tentatively TRBD1 or TRBD2 (5 bases each). Germline CDR1 is SGHVS and CDR2 is FQNEAQ. The CDR3 sequence is 12 residues long.